A selection of T cell receptor beta chains follows, all from one sample in a study of T cell responses to AZD1222 COVID-19 vaccine. Profiling relied on immunoSEQ multiplex PCR, and the TCRdb table lists in-frame clones only, not all of them. The table has tens of thousands of clones, approximately 88% seen once. Source: peripheral blood, taken on day 0 of AZD1222 vaccination. The origin of the receptors is an adult in good health. The CDR3 runs from the conserved cysteine through the conserved F or W. Clone size is given for some rows only: seen once, a few or many times, or a class if the clone is expanded.

clone_size: NA; v_call: TRBV6-6; j_call: TRBJ2-7; cdr3_aa: CASTSITEYEQYF
clone_size: NA; v_call: TRBV7-2; j_call: TRBJ1-1; cdr3_aa: CASSLASANTEAFF
clone_size: NA; v_call: TRBV7-3; j_call: TRBJ1-2; cdr3_aa: CASSLDNRGSYGYTF
clone_size: NA; v_call: TRBV24-1; j_call: TRBJ2-5; cdr3_aa: CATSGLGQGSQETQYF
clone_size: NA; v_call: TRBV19; j_call: TRBJ1-2; cdr3_aa: CASSTPDRNNGYTF
clone_size: once; v_call: TRBV5-1; j_call: TRBJ2-3; cdr3_aa: CASSLATVATRATDTQYF
clone_size: NA; v_call: TRBV9; j_call: TRBJ1-5; cdr3_aa: CASSADSYSNQPQHF
clone_size: NA; v_call: TRBV10-2; j_call: TRBJ1-5; cdr3_aa: CASSGQGLGPQHF
clone_size: NA; v_call: TRBV4-1; j_call: TRBJ2-4; cdr3_aa: CASSQDTGLAKNIQYF
clone_size: NA; v_call: TRBV28; j_call: TRBJ2-5; cdr3_aa: CASSLGGGAGETQYF
clone_size: NA; v_call: TRBV19; j_call: TRBJ2-1; cdr3_aa: CASSIASAGSSYNEQFF
clone_size: few; v_call: TRBV29-1; j_call: TRBJ1-2; cdr3_aa: CSVEDRGFKEGEWTGGYTF
clone_size: NA; v_call: TRBV5-1; j_call: TRBJ2-7; cdr3_aa: CASSLGDTPYEQYF
clone_size: NA; v_call: TRBV6-5; j_call: TRBJ1-3; cdr3_aa: CASSFRGGPPGNTIYF
clone_size: NA; v_call: TRBV2; j_call: TRBJ2-7; cdr3_aa: CASSRDGGRYEQYF
clone_size: NA; v_call: TRBV5-1; j_call: TRBJ2-7; cdr3_aa: CASSTGLAGGGLYEQYF
clone_size: NA; v_call: TRBV3-1/TRBV3-2; j_call: TRBJ2-3; cdr3_aa: CASSSQAGASTDTQYF
clone_size: NA; v_call: TRBV23-1; j_call: TRBJ1-5; cdr3_aa: CASSRGGTTEPQHF
clone_size: NA; v_call: TRBV9; j_call: TRBJ2-2; cdr3_aa: CASSPRVMNTGELFF
clone_size: NA; v_call: TRBV19; j_call: TRBJ2-7; cdr3_aa: CASSIAGTSDEQYF